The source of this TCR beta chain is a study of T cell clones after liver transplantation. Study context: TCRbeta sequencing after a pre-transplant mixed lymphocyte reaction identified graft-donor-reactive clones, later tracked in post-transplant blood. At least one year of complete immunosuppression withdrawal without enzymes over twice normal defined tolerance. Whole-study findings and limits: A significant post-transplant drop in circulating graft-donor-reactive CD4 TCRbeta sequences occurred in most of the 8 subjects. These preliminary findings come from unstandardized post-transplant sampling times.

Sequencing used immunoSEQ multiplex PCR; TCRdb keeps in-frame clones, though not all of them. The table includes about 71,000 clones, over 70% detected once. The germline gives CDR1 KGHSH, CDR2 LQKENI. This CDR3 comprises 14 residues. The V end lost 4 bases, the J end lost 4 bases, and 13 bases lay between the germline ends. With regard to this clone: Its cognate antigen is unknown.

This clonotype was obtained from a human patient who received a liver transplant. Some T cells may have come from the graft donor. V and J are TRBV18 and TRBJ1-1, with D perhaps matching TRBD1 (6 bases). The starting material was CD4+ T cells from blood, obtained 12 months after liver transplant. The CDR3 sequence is CASSLEGGPTEAFF. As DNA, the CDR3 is TGTGCCAGCTCACTTGAGGGGGGACCCACTGAAGCTTTCTTT.